A selection of T cell receptor beta chains follows, all from one sample in a study of metastatic and nonmetastatic thyroid tumors. TCRdb re-analyzed the PCR reads through MiXCR. Altogether around 7,000 clones are present, under 30% being singletons, with the ten largest covering about 21%. Material: tumor tissue. These receptors came from a female donor with papillary thyroid cancer or a benign thyroid nodule (not recorded which). Some clones in this sample may be carry-over from other donors' samples. Each CDR3 is given with its conserved first and last residue. Each record gives: clone size, D gene, J gene, V gene, CDR3 protein, CDR3 DNA. A D gene is named only where the DNA matches it firmly. Only some rows state a clone size, as once, few, many or a class for expanded clones.

clone_size: .; d_call: TRBD2; j_call: TRBJ2-7; v_call: TRBV20-1; cdr3_aa: CSARKGGRDFYEQYF; cdr3_nt: TGCAGTGCTAGAAAGGGCGGGAGGGATTTCTACGAGCAGTACTTC
clone_size: medium-sized; d_call: TRBD1; j_call: TRBJ1-5; v_call: TRBV19; cdr3_aa: CASSGTVRSNQPQHF; cdr3_nt: TGTGCCAGCTCAGGGACAGTAAGAAGCAATCAGCCCCAGCATTTT
clone_size: .; d_call: .; j_call: TRBJ1-2; v_call: TRBV6-2/TRBV6-3; cdr3_aa: CASSSGRAFGGYTF; cdr3_nt: TGTGCCAGCAGTTCCGGGAGGGCGTTCGGGGGCTACACCTTC
clone_size: .; d_call: TRBD1; j_call: TRBJ1-2; v_call: TRBV6-2/TRBV6-3; cdr3_aa: CASSYSNDGGGDGYTF; cdr3_nt: TGTGCCAGCAGTTACTCGAACGATGGAGGGGGCGATGGCTACACCTTC
clone_size: .; d_call: .; j_call: TRBJ1-2; v_call: TRBV25-1; cdr3_aa: CASSDARRGLHYGYTF; cdr3_nt: TGTGCCAGCAGTGATGCTAGAAGGGGATTACACTATGGCTACACCTTC
clone_size: .; d_call: .; j_call: TRBJ1-1; v_call: TRBV11-1; cdr3_aa: CASSLRSGLAEAFF; cdr3_nt: TGTGCCAGCAGCTTAAGGTCGGGGTTAGCTGAAGCTTTCTTT
clone_size: few; d_call: TRBD1; j_call: TRBJ2-7; v_call: TRBV6-1; cdr3_aa: CASSATGVYSYEQYF; cdr3_nt: TGTGCCAGCAGTGCCACAGGGGTCTATTCCTACGAGCAGTACTTC
clone_size: many; d_call: .; j_call: TRBJ2-2; v_call: TRBV5-4; cdr3_aa: CASSLWTLDTGELFF; cdr3_nt: TGTGCCAGCAGCTTGTGGACCCTTGACACCGGGGAGCTGTTTTTT
clone_size: few; d_call: .; j_call: TRBJ1-1; v_call: TRBV19; cdr3_aa: CASSIGGYTEAFF; cdr3_nt: TGTGCCAGTAGTATAGGGGGGTACACTGAAGCTTTCTTT
clone_size: .; d_call: .; j_call: TRBJ1-1; v_call: TRBV11-3; cdr3_aa: CASSLGGTVTEAFF; cdr3_nt: TGTGCCAGCAGCTTAGGGGGGACCGTTACTGAAGCTTTCTTT
clone_size: medium-sized; d_call: TRBD1; j_call: TRBJ2-5; v_call: TRBV11-2; cdr3_aa: CASSHGTDKTQYF; cdr3_nt: TGTGCCAGCAGCCATGGGACAGATAAGACCCAGTACTTC
clone_size: .; d_call: TRBD2; j_call: TRBJ2-3; v_call: TRBV7-9; cdr3_aa: CASSRGLDGDTQYF; cdr3_nt: TGTGCCAGCAGCCGGGGACTAGATGGGGATACGCAGTATTTT
clone_size: medium-sized; d_call: .; j_call: TRBJ1-1; v_call: TRBV15; cdr3_aa: CATSRNRVNTEAFF; cdr3_nt: TGTGCCACCAGCAGAAACAGAGTGAACACTGAAGCTTTCTTT
clone_size: .; d_call: TRBD1; j_call: TRBJ1-2; v_call: TRBV28; cdr3_aa: CASSSGQGAGVGNYGYTF; cdr3_nt: TGTGCCAGCAGCTCGGGACAGGGGGCTGGAGTGGGTAACTATGGCTACACCTTC
clone_size: few; d_call: .; j_call: TRBJ1-5; v_call: TRBV12-3/TRBV12-4; cdr3_aa: CASRGRRDNLNRPQHF; cdr3_nt: TGTGCCAGCAGGGGTCGACGGGACAATCTCAATCGGCCCCAGCATTTT
clone_size: .; d_call: .; j_call: TRBJ1-2; v_call: TRBV30; cdr3_aa: CAWSVAGDGYTF; cdr3_nt: TGTGCCTGGAGTGTAGCGGGAGACGGCTACACCTTC
clone_size: .; d_call: .; j_call: TRBJ2-5; v_call: TRBV4-1; cdr3_aa: CASSQGILGVGETQYF; cdr3_nt: TGCGCCAGCAGCCAAGGTATCCTGGGAGTCGGGGAGACCCAGTACTTC
clone_size: .; d_call: TRBD2; j_call: TRBJ2-7; v_call: TRBV6-1; cdr3_aa: CASSEAGGGLAISYEQYF; cdr3_nt: TGTGCCAGCAGTGAAGCGGGCGGGGGACTAGCGATATCCTACGAGCAGTACTTC
clone_size: many; d_call: .; j_call: TRBJ1-4; v_call: TRBV20-1; cdr3_aa: CSARVPHGEKLFF; cdr3_nt: TGCAGTGCTAGAGTCCCTCACGGTGAAAAACTGTTTTTT